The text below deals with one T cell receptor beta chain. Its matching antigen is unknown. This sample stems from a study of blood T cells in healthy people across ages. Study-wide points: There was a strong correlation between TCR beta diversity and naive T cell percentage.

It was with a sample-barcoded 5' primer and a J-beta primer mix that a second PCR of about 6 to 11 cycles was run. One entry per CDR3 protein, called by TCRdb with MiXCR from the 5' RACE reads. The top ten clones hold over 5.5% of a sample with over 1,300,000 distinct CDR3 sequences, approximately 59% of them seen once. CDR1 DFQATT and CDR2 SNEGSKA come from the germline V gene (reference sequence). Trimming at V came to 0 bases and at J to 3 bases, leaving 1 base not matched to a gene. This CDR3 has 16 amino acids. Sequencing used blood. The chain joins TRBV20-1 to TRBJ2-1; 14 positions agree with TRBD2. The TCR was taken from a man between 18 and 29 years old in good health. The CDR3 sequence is CSAREGLAGGYNEQFF. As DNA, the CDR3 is TGCAGTGCTAGAGAAGGACTAGCGGGAGGCTACAATGAGCAGTTCTTC.